Listed below are T cell receptor beta chains from one sample, sequenced in a study of early T cells in non-severe SARS-CoV-2 infection. One entry per CDR3 protein, called by TCRdb with MiXCR from the 5' RACE reads. The top ten hold about 3.1% of the sample, which has fewer than 100,000 distinct CDR3 sequences, approximately 16% seen once. Material for sequencing was whole blood. The receptor source for this set is an adult who was a healthcare worker with PCR-confirmed SARS-CoV-2 infection or an uninfected control (not recorded which). CDR3s leave out the opening cysteine and the closing phenylalanine or tryptophan.

>TRBV20-1|TRBJ1-5
SADPGTAGNQPQH
>TRBV5-1|TRBJ2-1
ASMGVGTGGFDEQF
>TRBV9|TRBJ1-3
ASSVVGSSGNTIY
>TRBV7-3|TRBJ2-2
ASSLQGYGELF
>TRBV11-3|TRBJ2-3
ASSLGTSGSTDTQY
>TRBV18|TRBJ2-4
ASSPIMQPKNIQY
>TRBV7-9|TRBJ2-1
ASSLTHEQF
>TRBV7-6|TRBJ2-7
ASSFQRGTYEQY
>TRBV11-3|TRBJ2-7
ASSLGQGGGEQY
>TRBV11-3|TRBJ2-1
ASSSPGLAGSYNEQF
>TRBV6-6|TRBJ2-1
ASSYAVLAGVIDEQF
>TRBV11-2|TRBJ2-1
ASSLGAASSEQF
>TRBV3-1|TRBJ2-3
ASSQTWAPTDTQY
>TRBV11-3|TRBJ2-1
ASSLGQGVYNEQF
>TRBV20-1|TRBJ1-1
SASETENTEAF
>TRBV6-5|TRBJ2-7
ASSAGPQIEQY
>TRBV11-2|TRBJ2-3
ASSLSGAPDTQY
>TRBV11-2|TRBJ1-6
ASSIGRQLGSPLH
>TRBV29-1|TRBJ2-5
SVARGAKETQY
>TRBV29-1|TRBJ1-1
SGTNRDTGYVF
>TRBV20-1|TRBJ1-4
SAGPADGTVNEKLF
>TRBV20-1|TRBJ2-7
SARESISGRNEQY
>TRBV29-1|TRBJ2-3
SETGATDTQY
>TRBV12-3/TRBV12-4|TRBJ1-1
ASSFERQVGEAF
>TRBV20-1|TRBJ2-3
SARRGTDTQY
>TRBV30|TRBJ2-2
AWSTTGGPTGELF
>TRBV2|TRBJ2-7
ASSPDGGYEQY
>TRBV3-1|TRBJ1-5
ASSPQDKRGNQPQH
>TRBV9|TRBJ1-1
ASSVGGYTEAF
>TRBV11-3|TRBJ2-1
ASSLSGLAGTDNEQF
>TRBV7-6|TRBJ2-1
ASSLAGGTAYNEQF
>TRBV2|TRBJ2-1
ASSVQSSGLF
>TRBV19|TRBJ2-5
ASSGTGILETQY
>TRBV7-2|TRBJ2-7
ASSHWDLPYEQY
>TRBV19|TRBJ2-7
ASSRTPLEQY
>TRBV29-1|TRBJ2-2
SVVFGSGGAGELF
>TRBV29-1|TRBJ2-1
SVRTGVFSYNEQF
>TRBV5-1|TRBJ2-5
ASGPGQETQY
>TRBV12-3/TRBV12-4|TRBJ2-1
ASSLGGVAPNEQF
>TRBV21-1|TRBJ2-3
ASSHPRGATQY
>TRBV7-3|TRBJ2-7
ASSPRVAGAYEQY
>TRBV29-1|TRBJ2-7
SVRTDPPRYEQY
>TRBV11-3|TRBJ2-2
ASTYTGELF
>TRBV20-1|TRBJ2-5
SARPGETQY
>TRBV27|TRBJ2-7
ASSSITGTRRGYEQY
>TRBV5-1|TRBJ2-1
ASSLEGQYNEQF
>TRBV7-9|TRBJ2-1
ASSLAGGGEQF
>TRBV6-5|TRBJ2-3
ASSHRSETDTQY
>TRBV9|TRBJ2-5
ASSVAAEPLLETQY